The source of this T cell receptor (beta chain) is a study of molecular identifiers for immune sequencing clone quantification. Listed TCR primers and previously described methods were used for bulk TCR libraries. TCRdb ran MiXCR on the PCR reads and lists one entry per CDR3 protein. The data contain approximately 670,000 distinct CDR3 sequences, 15% to 20% of them singletons. The sample was naive CD8+ T cells from blood, with Jurkat cell RNA spiked in. Subset meaning: FACS-sorted CD8+CD4-CCR7+CD45RA+ naive T cells. The TCR originated in a human donor in good health. Some libraries in this study had Jurkat cell RNA spiked in.

CDR3 sequence (DNA): TGTGCCAGCAGCACAAACAGGGTCAATGAGCAGTTCTTC. It translates to CASSTNRVNEQFF. J is TRBJ2-1 and V is TRBV7-9, with TRBD1 as a possible D gene (6 bases). The V and J ends lost 5 bases and 6 bases respectively, with 11 bases between them. The CDR3 loop spans 13 amino acids. CDR1 is SEHNR, CDR2 FQNEAQ, per germline (reference sequence).